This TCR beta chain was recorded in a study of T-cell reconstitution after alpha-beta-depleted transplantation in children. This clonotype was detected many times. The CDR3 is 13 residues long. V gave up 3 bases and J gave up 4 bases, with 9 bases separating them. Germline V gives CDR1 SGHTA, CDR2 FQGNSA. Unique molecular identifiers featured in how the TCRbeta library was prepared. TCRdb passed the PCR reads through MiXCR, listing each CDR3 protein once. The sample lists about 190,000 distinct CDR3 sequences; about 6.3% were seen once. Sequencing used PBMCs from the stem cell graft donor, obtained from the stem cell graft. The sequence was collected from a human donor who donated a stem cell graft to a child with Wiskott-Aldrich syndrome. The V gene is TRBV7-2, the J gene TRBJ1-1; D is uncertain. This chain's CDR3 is CASSLREGTEAFF. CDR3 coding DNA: TGTGCCAGCAGCTTGCGGGAGGGCACTGAAGCTTTCTTT.